This TCR beta chain was sequenced during a study of T-cell reconstitution after alpha-beta-depleted transplantation in children. For TCRbeta, the library was prepared with unique molecular identifiers. TCRdb reprocessed the PCR reads via MiXCR and lists one record per CDR3 protein. The table lists about 610,000 distinct CDR3 sequences, roughly a tenth of them singletons. This clonotype was seen repeatedly, ten times or more. The CDR3 covers 16 residues. Germline V CDR1 and CDR2: SGHRS, YFSETQ. The ends were cut back, 0 bases at V and 4 bases at J, with 14 bases in the middle. The sequence derives from a human donor who donated a stem cell graft to a child with acute myeloid leukemia. The chain combines TRBV5-1 with TRBJ2-1; TRBD2 is a possible D gene (6 bases). The sequenced sample was PBMCs from the stem cell graft donor, obtained from the stem cell graft. CDR3 loop: CASSLGGPGGYNEQFF. The CDR3 DNA sequence: TGCGCCAGCAGCTTGGGTGGTCCCGGGGGATACAATGAGCAGTTCTTC.